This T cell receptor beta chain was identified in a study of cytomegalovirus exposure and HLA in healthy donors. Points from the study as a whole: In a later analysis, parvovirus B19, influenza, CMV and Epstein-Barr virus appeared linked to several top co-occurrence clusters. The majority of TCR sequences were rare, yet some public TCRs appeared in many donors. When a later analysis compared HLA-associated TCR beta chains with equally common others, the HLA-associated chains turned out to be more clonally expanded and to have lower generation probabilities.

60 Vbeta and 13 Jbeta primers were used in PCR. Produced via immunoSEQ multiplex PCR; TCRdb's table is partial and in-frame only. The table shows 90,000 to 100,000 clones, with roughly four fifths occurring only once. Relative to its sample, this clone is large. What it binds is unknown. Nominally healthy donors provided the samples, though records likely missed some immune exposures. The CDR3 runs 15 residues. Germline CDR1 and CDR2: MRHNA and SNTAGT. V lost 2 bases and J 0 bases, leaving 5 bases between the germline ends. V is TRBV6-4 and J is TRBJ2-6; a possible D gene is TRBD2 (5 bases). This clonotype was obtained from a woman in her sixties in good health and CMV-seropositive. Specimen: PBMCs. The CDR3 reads CASSDRDSGANVLTF. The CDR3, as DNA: TGTGCCAGCAGTGACCGGGACTCTGGGGCCAACGTCCTGACTTTC.